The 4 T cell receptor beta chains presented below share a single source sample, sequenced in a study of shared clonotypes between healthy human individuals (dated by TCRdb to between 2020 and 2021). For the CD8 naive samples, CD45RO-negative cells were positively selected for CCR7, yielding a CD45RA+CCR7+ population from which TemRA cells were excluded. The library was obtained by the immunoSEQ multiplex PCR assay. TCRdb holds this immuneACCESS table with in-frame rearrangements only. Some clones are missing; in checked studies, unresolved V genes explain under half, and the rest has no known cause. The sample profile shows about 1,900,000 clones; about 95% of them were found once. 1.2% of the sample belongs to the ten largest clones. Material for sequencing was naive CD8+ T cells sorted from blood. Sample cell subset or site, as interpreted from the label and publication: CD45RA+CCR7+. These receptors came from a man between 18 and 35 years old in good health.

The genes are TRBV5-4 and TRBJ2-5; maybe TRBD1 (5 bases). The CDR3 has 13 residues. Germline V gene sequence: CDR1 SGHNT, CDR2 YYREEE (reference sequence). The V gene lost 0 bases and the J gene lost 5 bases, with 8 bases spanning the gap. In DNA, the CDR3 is TGTGCCAGCAGCTTGGAGGCAGGGGAGACCCAGTACTTC. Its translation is CASSLEAGETQYF.

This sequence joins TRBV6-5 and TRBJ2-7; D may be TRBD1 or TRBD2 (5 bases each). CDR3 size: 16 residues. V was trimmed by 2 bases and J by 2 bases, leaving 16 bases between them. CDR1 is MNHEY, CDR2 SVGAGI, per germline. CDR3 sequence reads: CASSYTPGTITYEQYF. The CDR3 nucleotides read TGTGCCAGCAGTTACACACCCGGGACGATAACCTACGAGCAGTACTTC.

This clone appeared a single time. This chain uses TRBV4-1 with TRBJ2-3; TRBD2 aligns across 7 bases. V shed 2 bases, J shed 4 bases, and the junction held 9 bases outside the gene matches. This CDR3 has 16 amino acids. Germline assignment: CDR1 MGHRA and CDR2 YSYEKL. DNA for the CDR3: TGCGCCAGCAGCCAATCAAGCGGGATCCAGGCAGATACGCAGTATTTT. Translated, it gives CASSQSSGIQADTQYF.

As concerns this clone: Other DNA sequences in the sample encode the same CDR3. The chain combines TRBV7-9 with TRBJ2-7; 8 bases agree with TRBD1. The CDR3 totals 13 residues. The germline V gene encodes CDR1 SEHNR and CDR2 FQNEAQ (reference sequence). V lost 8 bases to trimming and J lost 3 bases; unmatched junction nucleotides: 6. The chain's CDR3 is CASSGQGGYEQYF. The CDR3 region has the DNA TGTGCCAGCTCCGGACAGGGAGGCTACGAGCAGTACTTC.